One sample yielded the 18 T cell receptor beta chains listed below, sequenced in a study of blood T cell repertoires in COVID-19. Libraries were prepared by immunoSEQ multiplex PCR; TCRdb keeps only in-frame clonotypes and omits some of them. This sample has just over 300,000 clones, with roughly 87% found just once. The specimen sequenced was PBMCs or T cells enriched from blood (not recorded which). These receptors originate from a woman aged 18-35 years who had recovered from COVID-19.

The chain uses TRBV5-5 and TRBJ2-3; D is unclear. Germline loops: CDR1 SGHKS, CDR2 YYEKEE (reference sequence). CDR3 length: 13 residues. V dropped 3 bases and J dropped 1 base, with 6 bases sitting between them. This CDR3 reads CASSWQGTDTQYF. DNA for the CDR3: TGTGCCAGCAGCTGGCAGGGCACAGATACGCAGTATTTT.

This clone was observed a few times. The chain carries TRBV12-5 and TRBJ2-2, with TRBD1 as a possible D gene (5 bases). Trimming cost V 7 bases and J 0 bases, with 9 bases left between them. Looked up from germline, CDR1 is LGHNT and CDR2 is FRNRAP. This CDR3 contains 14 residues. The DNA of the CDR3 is TGTGCTAGTGCGAAGGGGACGAACACCGGGGAGCTGTTTTTT. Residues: CASAKGTNTGELFF.

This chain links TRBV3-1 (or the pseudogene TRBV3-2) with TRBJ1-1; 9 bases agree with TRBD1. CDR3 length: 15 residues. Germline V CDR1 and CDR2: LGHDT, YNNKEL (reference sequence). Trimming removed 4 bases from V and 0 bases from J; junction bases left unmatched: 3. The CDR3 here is CASSRGQGMNTEAFF. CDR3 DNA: TGTGCCAGCAGCCGAGGACAGGGGATGAACACTGAAGCTTTCTTT.

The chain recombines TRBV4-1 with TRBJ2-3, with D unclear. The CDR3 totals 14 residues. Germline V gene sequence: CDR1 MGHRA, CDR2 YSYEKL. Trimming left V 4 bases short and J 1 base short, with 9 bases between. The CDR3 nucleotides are TGCGCCAGCAGCCTCGTAGAGGGCACAGATACGCAGTATTTT. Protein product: CASSLVEGTDTQYF.

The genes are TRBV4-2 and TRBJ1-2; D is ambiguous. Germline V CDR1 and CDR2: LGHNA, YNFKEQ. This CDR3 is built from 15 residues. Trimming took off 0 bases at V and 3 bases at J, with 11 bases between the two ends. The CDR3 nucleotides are TGTGCCAGCAGCCAAGACCGAGACGGAGACTATGGCTACACCTTC. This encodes CASSQDRDGDYGYTF.

The CDR3 is CASSPGYTTDTQYF. Here the CDR3 DNA reads TGCGCCAGCAGCCCGGGGTACACCACAGATACGCAGTATTTT. The rearrangement joins TRBV5-1 to TRBJ2-3; weak D call: TRBD2 (5 bases). The CDR3 has 14 residues. V was trimmed by 4 bases and J by 2 bases, leaving 11 bases between them. The germline V gene encodes CDR1 SGHRS and CDR2 YFSETQ.

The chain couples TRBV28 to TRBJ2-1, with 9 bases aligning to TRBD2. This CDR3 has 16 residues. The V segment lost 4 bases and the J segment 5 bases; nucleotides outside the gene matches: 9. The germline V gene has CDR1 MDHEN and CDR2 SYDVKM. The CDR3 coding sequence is TGTGCCAGCAGTTCCTTGGGCGGGAGGGAAAACAATGAGCAGTTCTTC. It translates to CASSSLGGRENNEQFF.

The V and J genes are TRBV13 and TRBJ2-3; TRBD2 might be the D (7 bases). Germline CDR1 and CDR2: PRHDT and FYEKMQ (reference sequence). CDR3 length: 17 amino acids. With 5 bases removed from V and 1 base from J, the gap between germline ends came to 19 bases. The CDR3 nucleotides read TGTGCCAGCAGCCCGGGGGGCCCGGGACTCGGCACAGATACGCAGTATTTT. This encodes CASSPGGPGLGTDTQYF. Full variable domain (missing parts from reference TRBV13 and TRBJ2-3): AAGVIQSPRHLIKEKRETATLKCYPIPRHDTVYWYQQGPGQDPQFLISFYEKMQSDKGSIPDRFSAQQFSDYHSELNMSSLELGDSALYFCASSPGGPGLGTDTQYFGPGTRLTVL.

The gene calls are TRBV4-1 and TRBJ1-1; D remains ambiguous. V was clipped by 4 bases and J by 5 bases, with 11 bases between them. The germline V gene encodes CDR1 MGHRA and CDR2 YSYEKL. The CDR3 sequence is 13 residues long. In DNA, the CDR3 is TGCGCCAGCAGCCGGGGAGTTGGGACTGAAGCTTTCTTT. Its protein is CASSRGVGTEAFF.

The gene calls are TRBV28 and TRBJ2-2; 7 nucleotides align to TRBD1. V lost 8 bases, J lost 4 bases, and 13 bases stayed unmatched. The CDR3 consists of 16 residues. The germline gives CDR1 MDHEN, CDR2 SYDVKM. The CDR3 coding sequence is TGTGCCAGCCGATCCGCAACAGGGGTTGCCACCGGGGAGCTGTTTTTT. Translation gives CASRSATGVATGELFF.

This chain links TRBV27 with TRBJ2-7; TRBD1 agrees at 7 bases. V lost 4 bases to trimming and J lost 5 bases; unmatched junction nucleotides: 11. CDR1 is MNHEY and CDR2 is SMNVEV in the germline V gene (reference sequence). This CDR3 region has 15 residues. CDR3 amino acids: CASSYKPGQLHEQYF. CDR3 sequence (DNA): TGTGCCAGCAGTTACAAACCGGGACAGCTCCACGAGCAGTACTTC.

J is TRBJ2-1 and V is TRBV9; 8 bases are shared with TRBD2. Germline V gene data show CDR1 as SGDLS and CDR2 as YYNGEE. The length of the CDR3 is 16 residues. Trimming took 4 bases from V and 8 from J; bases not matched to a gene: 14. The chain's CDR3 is CASSSTGTRMGYEQFF. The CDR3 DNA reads TGTGCCAGCAGCTCGACCGGGACTAGAATGGGTTATGAGCAGTTCTTC.

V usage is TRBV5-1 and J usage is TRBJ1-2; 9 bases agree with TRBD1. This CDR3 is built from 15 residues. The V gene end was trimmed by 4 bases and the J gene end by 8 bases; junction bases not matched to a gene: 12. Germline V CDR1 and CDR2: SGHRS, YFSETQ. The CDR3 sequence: CASSLGTGKDGGYTF. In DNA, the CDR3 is TGCGCCAGCAGCCTGGGGACAGGGAAGGACGGGGGCTACACCTTC.

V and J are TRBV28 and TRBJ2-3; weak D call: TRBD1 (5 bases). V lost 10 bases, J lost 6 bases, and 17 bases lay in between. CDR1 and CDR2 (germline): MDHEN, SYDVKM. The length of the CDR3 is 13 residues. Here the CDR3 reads CATRYSGPDTQYF. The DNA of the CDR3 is TGTGCCACCAGATATTCAGGGCCCGATACGCAGTATTTT.

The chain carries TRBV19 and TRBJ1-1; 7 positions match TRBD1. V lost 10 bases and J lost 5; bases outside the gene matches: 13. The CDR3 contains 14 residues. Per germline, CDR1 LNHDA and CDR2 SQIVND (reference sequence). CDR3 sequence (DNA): TGTGCCACCACCGATCTAGGGACAGCGACTGAAGCTTTCTTT. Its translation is CATTDLGTATEAFF.

CDR3 nucleotides: TGTGCCAGCAGCCAGGACAGGGGGGACTATGGCTACACCTTC. This encodes CASSQDRGDYGYTF. This chain links TRBV7-2 with TRBJ1-2; TRBD1 matches 10 bases. CDR3 length: 14 residues. Trimming at V came to 5 bases and at J to 3 bases, leaving 3 bases not matched to a gene. CDR1 and CDR2 (germline): SGHTA, FQGNSA.

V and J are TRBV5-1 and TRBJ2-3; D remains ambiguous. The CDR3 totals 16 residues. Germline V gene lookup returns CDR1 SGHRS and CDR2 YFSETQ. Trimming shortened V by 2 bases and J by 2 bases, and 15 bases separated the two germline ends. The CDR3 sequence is CASSFRTATNTDTQYF. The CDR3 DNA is TGCGCCAGCAGCTTTCGAACAGCTACAAACACAGATACGCAGTATTTT.

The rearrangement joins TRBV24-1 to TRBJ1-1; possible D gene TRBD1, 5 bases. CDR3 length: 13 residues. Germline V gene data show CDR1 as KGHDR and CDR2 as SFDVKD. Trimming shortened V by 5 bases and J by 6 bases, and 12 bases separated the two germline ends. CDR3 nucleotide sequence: TGTGCCACCAGTGGCGGGGGAGACGCTGAAGCTTTCTTT. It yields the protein CATSGGGDAEAFF.